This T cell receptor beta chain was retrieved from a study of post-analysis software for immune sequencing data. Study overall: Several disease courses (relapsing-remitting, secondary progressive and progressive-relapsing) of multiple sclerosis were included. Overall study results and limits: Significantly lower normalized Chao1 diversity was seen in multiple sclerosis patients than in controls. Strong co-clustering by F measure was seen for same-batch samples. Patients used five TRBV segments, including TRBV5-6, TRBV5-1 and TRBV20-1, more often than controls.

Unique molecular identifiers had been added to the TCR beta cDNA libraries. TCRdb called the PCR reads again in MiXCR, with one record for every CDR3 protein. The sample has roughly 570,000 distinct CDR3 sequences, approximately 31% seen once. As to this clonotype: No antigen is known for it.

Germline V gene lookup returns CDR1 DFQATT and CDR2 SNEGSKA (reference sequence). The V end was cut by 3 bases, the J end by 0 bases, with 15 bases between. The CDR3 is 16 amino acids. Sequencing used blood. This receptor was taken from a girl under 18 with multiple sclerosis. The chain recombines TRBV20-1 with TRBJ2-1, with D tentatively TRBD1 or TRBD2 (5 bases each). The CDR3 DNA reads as TGCAGTGCTAGGATTGGGGGAAGGGGCTCCTACAATGAGCAGTTCTTC. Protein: CSARIGGRGSYNEQFF.